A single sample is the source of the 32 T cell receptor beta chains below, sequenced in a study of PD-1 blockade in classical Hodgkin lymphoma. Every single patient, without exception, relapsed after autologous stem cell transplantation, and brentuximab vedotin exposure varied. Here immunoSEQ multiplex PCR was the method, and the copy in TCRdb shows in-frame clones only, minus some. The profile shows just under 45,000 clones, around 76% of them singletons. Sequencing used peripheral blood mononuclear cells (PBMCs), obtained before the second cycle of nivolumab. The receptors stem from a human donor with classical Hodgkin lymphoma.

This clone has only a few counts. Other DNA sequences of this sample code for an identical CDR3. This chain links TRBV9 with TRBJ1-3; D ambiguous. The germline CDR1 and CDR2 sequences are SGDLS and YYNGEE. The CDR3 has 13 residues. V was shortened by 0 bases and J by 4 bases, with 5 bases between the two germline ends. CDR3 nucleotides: TGTGCCAGCAGCGTAGGGGTGGGAAACACCATATATTTT. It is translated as CASSVGVGNTIYF.

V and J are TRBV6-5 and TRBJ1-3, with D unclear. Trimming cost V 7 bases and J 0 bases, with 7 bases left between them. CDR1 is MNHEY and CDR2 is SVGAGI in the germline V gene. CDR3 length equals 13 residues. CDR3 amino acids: CASTPGSGNTIYF. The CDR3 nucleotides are TGTGCCAGCACTCCTGGCTCTGGAAACACCATATATTTT.

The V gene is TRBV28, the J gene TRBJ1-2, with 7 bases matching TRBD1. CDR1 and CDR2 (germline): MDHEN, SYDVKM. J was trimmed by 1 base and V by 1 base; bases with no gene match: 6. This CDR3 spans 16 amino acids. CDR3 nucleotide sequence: TGTGCCAGCAGTTTATTCGGACAGGCCTTTAACTATGGCTACACCTTC. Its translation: CASSLFGQAFNYGYTF.

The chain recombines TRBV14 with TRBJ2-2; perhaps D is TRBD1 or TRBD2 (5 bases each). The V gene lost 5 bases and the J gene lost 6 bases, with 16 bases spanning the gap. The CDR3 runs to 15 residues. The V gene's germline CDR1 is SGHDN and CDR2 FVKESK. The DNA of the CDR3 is TGTGCCAGCAGCGATCGGGACCCCCTATCCGGGGAGCTGTTTTTT. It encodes CASSDRDPLSGELFF. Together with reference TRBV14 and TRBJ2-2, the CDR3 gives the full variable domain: EAGVTQFPSHSVIEKGQTVTLRCDPISGHDNLYWYRRVMGKEIKFLLHFVKESKQDESGMPNNRFLAERTGGTYSTLKVQPAELEDSGVYFCASSDRDPLSGELFFGEGSRLTVL.

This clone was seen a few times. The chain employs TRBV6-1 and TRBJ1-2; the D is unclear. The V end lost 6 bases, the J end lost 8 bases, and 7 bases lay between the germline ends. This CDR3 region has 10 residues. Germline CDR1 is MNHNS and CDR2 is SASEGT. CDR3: CASRDYGYTF. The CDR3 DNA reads TGTGCCAGCAGAGATTACGGCTACACCTTC.

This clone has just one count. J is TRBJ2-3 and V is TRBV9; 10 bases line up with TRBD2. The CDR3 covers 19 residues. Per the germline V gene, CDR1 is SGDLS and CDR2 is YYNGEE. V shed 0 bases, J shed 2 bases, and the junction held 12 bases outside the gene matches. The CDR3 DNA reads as TGTGCCAGCAGCGTAGAGAGAGAAAGCGGGGGGGCCGTCACAGATACGCAGTATTTT. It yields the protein CASSVERESGGAVTDTQYF.

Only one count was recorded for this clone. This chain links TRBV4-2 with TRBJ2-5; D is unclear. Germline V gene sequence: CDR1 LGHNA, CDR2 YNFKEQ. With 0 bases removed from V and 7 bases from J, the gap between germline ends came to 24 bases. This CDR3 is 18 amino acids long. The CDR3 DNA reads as TGTGCCAGCAGCCAAGAAGGAGCTCGACCTCCCTCCAACGGGACCCAGTACTTC. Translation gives CASSQEGARPPSNGTQYF.

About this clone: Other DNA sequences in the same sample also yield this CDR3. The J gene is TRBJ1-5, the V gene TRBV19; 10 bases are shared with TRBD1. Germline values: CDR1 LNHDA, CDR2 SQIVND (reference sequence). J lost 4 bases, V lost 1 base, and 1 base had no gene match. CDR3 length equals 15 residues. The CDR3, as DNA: TGTGCCAGTAGTATAGGGACAGGGGGAAATCAGCCCCAGCATTTT. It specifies CASSIGTGGNQPQHF.

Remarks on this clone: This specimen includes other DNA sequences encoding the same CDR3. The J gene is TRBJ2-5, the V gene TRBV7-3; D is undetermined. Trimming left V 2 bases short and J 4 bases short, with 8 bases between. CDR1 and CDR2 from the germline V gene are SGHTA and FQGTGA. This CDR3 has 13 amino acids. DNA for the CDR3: TGTGCCAGCAGCTTAGGTGGGCTAGAGACCCAGTACTTC. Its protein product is CASSLGGLETQYF.

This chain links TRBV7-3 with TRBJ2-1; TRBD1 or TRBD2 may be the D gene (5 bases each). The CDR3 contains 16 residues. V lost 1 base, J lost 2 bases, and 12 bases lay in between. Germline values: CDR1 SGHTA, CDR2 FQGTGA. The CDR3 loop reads CASSLKGRVAYNEQFF. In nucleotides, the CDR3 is TGTGCCAGCAGCTTAAAGGGGCGGGTAGCCTACAATGAGCAGTTCTTC.

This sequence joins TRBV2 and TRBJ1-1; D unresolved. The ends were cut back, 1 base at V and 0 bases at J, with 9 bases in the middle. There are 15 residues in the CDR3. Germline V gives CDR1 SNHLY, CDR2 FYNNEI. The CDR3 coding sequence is TGTGCCAGCAGTGAAGGGAGGAACATGAACACTGAAGCTTTCTTT. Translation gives CASSEGRNMNTEAFF. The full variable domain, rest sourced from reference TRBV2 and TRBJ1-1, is EPEVTQTPSHQVTQMGQEVILRCVPISNHLYFYWYRQILGQKVEFLVSFYNNEISEKSEIFDDQFSVERPDGSNFTLKIRSTKLEDSAMYFCASSEGRNMNTEAFFGQGTRLTVV.

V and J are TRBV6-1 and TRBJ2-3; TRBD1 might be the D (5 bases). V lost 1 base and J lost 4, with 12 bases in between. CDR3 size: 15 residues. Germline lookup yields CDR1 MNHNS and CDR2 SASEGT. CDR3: CASSEDSGSADTQYF. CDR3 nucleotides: TGTGCCAGCAGTGAAGATTCAGGGTCCGCAGATACGCAGTATTTT.

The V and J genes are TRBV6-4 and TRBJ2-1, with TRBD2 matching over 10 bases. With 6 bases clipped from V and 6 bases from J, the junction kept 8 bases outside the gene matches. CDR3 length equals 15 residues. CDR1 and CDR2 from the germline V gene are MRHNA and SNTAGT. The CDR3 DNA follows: TGTGCCAGCAGATACCAAGCGGGAGGGGGCAATGAGCAGTTCTTC. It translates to CASRYQAGGGNEQFF.

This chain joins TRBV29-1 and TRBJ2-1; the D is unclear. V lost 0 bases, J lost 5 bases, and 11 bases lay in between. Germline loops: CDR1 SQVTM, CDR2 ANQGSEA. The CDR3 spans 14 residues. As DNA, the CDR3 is TGCAGCGTTGAAGAACTGGATGTTCACAATGAGCAGTTCTTC. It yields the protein CSVEELDVHNEQFF.

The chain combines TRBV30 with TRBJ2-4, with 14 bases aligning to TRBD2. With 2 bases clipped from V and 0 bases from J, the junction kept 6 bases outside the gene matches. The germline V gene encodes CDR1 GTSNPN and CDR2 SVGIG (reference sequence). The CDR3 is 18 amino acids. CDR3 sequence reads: CAWSPPGLAGEAKNIQYF. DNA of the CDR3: TGTGCCTGGAGTCCTCCGGGACTAGCGGGAGAAGCCAAAAACATTCAGTACTTC.

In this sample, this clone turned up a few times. The CDR3 loop reads CASSLAASGYNEQFF. CDR3 in DNA: TGTGCCAGCAGCTTGGCAGCTAGCGGGTACAATGAGCAGTTCTTC. The chain links TRBV5-4 to TRBJ2-1; 8 bases fit TRBD2. Germline CDR1 SGHNT, CDR2 YYREEE (reference sequence). J gave up 4 bases and V 0 bases, and 3 bases lay outside the gene matches. The CDR3 covers 15 residues. The full variable domain, in which reference TRBV5-4 and TRBJ2-1 provide the parts outside the CDR3, is ETGVTQSPTHLIKTRGQQVTLRCSSQSGHNTVSWYQQALGQGPQFIFQYYREEENGRGNFPPRFSGLQFPNYSSELNVNALELDDSALYLCASSLAASGYNEQFFGPGTRLTVL.

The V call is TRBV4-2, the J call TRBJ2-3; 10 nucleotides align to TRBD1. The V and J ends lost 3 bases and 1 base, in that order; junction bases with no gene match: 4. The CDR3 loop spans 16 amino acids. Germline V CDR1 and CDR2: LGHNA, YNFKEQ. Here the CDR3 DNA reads TGTGCCAGCAGCCAGGGGGGGACAGGGGGCACAGATACGCAGTATTTT. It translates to CASSQGGTGGTDTQYF.

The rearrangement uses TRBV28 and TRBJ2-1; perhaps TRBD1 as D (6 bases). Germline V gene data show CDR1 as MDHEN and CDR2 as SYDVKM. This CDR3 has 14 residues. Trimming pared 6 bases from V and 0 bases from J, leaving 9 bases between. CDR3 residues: CASRSTGSYNEQFF. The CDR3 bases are TGTGCCAGCAGGTCGACAGGCTCCTACAATGAGCAGTTCTTC. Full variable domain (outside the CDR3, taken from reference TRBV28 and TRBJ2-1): DVKVTQSSRYLVKRTGEKVFLECVQDMDHENMFWYRQDPGLGLRLIYFSYDVKMKEKGDIPEGYSVSREKKERFSLILESASTNQTSMYLCASRSTGSYNEQFFGPGTRLTVL.

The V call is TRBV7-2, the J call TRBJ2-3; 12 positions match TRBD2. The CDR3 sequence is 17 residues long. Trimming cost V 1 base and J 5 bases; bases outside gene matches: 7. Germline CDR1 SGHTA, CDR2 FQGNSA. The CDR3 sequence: CASSLGTTSGRRDTQYF. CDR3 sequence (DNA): TGTGCCAGCAGCTTAGGGACGACTAGCGGGAGACGAGATACGCAGTATTTT.

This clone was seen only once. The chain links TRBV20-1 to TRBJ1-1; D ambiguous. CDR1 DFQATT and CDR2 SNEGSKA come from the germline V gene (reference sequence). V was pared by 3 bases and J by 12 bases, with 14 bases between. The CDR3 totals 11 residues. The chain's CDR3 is CSASSLGRPFF. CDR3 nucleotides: TGCAGTGCTAGTTCCCTTGGGCGGCCTTTCTTT.

The CDR3 here is CASSPVTGSYEQYF. The CDR3 DNA is TGTGCCAGCAGTCCGGTGACTGGGAGCTACGAGCAGTACTTC. The genes are TRBV27 and TRBJ2-7; D may be TRBD2 (5 bases). Between the trimmed V and J ends, which lost 5 bases and 3 bases, there was a span of 14 bases. Germline CDR1 reads MNHEY; CDR2 reads SMNVEV (reference sequence). The CDR3 totals 14 residues.

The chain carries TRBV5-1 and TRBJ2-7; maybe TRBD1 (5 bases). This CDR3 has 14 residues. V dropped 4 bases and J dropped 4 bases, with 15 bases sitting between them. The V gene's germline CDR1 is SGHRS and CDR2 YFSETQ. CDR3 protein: CASSGAARAYEQYF. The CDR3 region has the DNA TGCGCCAGCAGCGGGGCGGCCAGGGCATACGAGCAGTACTTC.

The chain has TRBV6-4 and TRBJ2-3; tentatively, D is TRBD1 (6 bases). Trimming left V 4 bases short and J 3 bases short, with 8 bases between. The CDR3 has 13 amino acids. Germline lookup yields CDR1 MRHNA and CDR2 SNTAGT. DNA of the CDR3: TGTGCCAGCAGTGGGACAGAAACAGATACGCAGTATTTT. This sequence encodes CASSGTETDTQYF.

The CDR3 DNA sequence: TGTGCCAGCAGTTTTTTGGTAGCGGGAAGAAACAATGAGCAGTTCTTC. Its translation is CASSFLVAGRNNEQFF. V gene TRBV27 combines with J gene TRBJ2-1; 8 bases match TRBD2. Germline CDR1 is MNHEY and CDR2 is SMNVEV (reference sequence). With V trimmed by 3 bases and J by 5 bases, 9 bases remained unmatched. CDR3 length equals 16 residues.

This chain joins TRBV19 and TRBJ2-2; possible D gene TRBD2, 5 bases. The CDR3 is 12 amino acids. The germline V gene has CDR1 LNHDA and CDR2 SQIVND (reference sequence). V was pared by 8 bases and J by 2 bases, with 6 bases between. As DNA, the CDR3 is TGTGCCAGTCGGGGAAACACCGGGGAGCTGTTTTTT. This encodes CASRGNTGELFF.

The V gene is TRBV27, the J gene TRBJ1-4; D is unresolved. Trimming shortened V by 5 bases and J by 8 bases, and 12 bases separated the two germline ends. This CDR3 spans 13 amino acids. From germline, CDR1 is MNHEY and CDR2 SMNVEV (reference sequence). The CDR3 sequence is CASSMMPEEKLFF. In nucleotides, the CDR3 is TGTGCCAGCAGTATGATGCCCGAGGAAAAACTGTTTTTT.

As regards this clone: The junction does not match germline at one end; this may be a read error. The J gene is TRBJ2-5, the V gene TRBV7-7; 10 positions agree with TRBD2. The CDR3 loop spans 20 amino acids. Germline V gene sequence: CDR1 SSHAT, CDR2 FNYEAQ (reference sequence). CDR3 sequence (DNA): TGTGCTAGCAGCCAAGGGCCTAGCGGGAGTCACGCCGCATACCAAGAGACCCAGTACTTC. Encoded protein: CASSQGPSGSHAAYQETQYF.

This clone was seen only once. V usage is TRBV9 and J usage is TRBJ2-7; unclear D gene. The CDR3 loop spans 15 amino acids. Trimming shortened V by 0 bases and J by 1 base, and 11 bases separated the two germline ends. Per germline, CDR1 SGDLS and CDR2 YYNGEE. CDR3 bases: TGTGCCAGCAGCGTAGATGGGGTCGAGTCCTACGAGCAGTACTTC. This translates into CASSVDGVESYEQYF.

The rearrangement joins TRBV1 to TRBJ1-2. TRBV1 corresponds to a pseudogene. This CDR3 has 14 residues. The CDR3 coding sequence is TGCACCAGCAGCCAAGGACGAGGGGACTATGGCTACACCTTC. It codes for CTSSQGRGDYGYTF.

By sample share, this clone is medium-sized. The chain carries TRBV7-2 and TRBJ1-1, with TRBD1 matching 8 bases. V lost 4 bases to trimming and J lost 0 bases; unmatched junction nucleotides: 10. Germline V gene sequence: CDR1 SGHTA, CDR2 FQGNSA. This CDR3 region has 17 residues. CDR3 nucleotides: TGTGCCAGCAGCTCTCCCGGACAGGGCCTCATGAACACTGAAGCTTTCTTT. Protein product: CASSSPGQGLMNTEAFF.

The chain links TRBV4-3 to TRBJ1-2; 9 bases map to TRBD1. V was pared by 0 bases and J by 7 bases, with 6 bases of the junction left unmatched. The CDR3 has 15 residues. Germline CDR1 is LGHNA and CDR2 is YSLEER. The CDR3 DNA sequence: TGCGCCAGCAGCCAAGACAGCGACAGGGGGATTGGCTACACCTTC. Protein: CASSQDSDRGIGYTF.

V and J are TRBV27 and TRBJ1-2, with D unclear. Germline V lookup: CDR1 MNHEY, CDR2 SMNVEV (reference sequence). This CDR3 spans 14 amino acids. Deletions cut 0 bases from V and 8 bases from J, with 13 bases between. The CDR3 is CASSLSTLAGGYTF. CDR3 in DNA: TGTGCCAGCAGTTTATCTACATTGGCGGGGGGCTACACCTTC.